This note documents a single TCR beta chain sequence. The data originate from a study of identical twins. Only healthy Caucasians were enrolled as donors. TCRdb re-derived calls from the 5' RACE reads in MiXCR, one entry per CDR3 protein. The sample has around 490,000 distinct CDR3 sequences, 20% to 25% seen once; the top ten hold approximately 0.52%. A further study also used this sample, focusing on yellow fever vaccine responses in identical twins. According to that study: Twins' vaccine T cell response reportedly gave the appearance of partial convergence and partial personalization.

The source material was CD4+ T cells sorted from blood. The sequence was obtained from a woman between 18 and 30 years old in good health.

CDR3 coding DNA: TGCGCCAGCAGGAACAGGGGCGAGTACACCGGGGAGCTGTTTTTT. Encoded protein: CASRNRGEYTGELFF. J is TRBJ2-2 and V is TRBV5-1; 7 bases align to TRBD1. This CDR3 has 15 residues. CDR1 and CDR2 from the germline V gene are SGHRS and YFSETQ. The ends lost 5 bases at V and 3 bases at J; junction bases unmatched: 7.